Here is one TCR beta chain with its context. Its matching antigen is unknown. Next came a second PCR, run for about 6 to 11 cycles, which used a sample-barcoded 5' primer along with a J-beta primer mix. One entry per CDR3 protein, called by TCRdb with MiXCR from the 5' RACE reads. The data show about 780,000 distinct CDR3 sequences, roughly 24% seen once. This record comes from a study of blood T cells in healthy people across ages. Overall study results and limits: Across the age range, TCR beta diversity per million T cells fell in a roughly linear way.

Aged roughly 6 to 90, donors were systemically healthy Caucasians from Russia. Trimming took 1 base from V and 1 from J; bases not matched to a gene: 7. Per the germline V gene, CDR1 is LGHDT and CDR2 is YNNKEL (reference sequence). The CDR3 contains 17 residues. The same sample was also studied in work on T cells of mothers and their children. That study adds: Over 8.5 million TCR beta CDR3 reads were obtained from each mother, and roughly 3 million from each child. It was found that thymic selection shapes TCR recombination output similarly in related and unrelated pairs.

The chain uses TRBV3-1 and TRBJ2-4; 7 nucleotides line up with TRBD2. Sequencing used blood. The TCR was taken from a boy younger than 18 in good health. The CDR3: CASSQGGLAAAKNIQYF. The CDR3 DNA follows: TGTGCCAGCAGCCAAGGTGGTCTAGCGGCTGCCAAAAACATTCAGTACTTC.